This TCR beta chain comes out of a study of T cell repertoires in cytomegalovirus infection. Germline V gene lookup returns CDR1 MGHRA and CDR2 YSYEKL. CDR3 size: 15 residues. With 4 bases removed from V and 2 bases from J, the gap between germline ends came to 15 bases. This clonotype has just a few counts. The antigen is not known. TCRdb re-analysed the reads in MiXCR, keeping a single row per CDR3 protein. The repertoire holds about 51,000 distinct CDR3 sequences, with around 18% as singletons. The receptor's source is a human donor in good health (CMV status not recorded). Some clones in this sample may be carry-over from other donors' samples. Sequenced material: CD8+ T cells from cultured PBMCs, taken from culture after CMV antigen stimulation. The V call is TRBV4-1, the J call TRBJ2-7; D could derive from TRBD1 or TRBD2 (7 bases each). This chain's CDR3 is CASSPGAGGAYEQYF. Written as DNA, the CDR3 is TGCGCCAGCAGCCCTGGGGCAGGGGGGGCCTACGAGCAGTACTTC.